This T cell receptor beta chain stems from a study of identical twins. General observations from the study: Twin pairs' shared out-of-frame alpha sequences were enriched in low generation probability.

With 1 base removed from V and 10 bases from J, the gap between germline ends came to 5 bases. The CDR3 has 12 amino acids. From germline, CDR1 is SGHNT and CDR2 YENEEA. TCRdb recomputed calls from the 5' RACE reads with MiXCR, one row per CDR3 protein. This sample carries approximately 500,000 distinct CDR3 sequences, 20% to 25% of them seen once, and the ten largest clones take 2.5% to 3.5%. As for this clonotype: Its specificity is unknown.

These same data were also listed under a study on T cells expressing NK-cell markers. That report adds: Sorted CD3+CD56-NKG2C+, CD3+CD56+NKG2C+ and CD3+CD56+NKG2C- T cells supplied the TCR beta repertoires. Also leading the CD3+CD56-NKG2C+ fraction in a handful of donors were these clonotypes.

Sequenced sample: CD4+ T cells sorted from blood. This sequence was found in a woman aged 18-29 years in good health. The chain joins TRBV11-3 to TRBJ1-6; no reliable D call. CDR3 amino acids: CASSLGHSPLHF. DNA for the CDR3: TGTGCCAGCAGCTTAGGTCACTCACCCCTCCACTTT.